This T cell receptor (beta chain) was sequenced in a study of T cells after yellow fever vaccination. Looked up from germline, CDR1 is SEHNR and CDR2 is FQNEAQ (reference sequence). The CDR3 contains 14 residues. V lost 3 bases, J lost 2 bases, and 10 bases lay in between. This clonotype occurred a few times. TCRdb itself ran the 5' RACE reads through MiXCR, one entry per CDR3 protein. The sample has 150,000 to 200,000 distinct CDR3 sequences, around 9.3% seen once; the top ten hold around 35%. The chain is built from TRBV7-9 and TRBJ2-5, with TRBD2 as a possible D gene (6 bases). The sequencing used CD8+ T cells sorted from PBMCs, collected 45 days after the yellow fever booster vaccination. The sequence derives from a young man who received the YFV17D yellow fever vaccine. CDR3 coding DNA: TGTGCCAGCAGCTTCCTGGGACTTCAAGAGACCCAGTACTTC. Its protein product is CASSFLGLQETQYF. Looking up the rest from reference TRBV7-9 and TRBJ2-5 gives the full variable domain: DTGVSQNPRHKITKRGQNVTFRCDPISEHNRLYWYRQTLGQGPEFLTYFQNEAQLEKSRLLSDRFSAERPKGSFSTLEIQRTEQGDSAMYLCASSFLGLQETQYFGPGTRLLVL.